A single sample is the source of the 13 T cell receptor beta chains below, sequenced in a study of T cell changes during pregnancy in multiple sclerosis. Profiled with immunoSEQ multiplex PCR; TCRdb holds only in-frame clones, not every one. Of roughly 42,000 clones listed, approximately 92% are singletons. Specimen: CD4+ T cells from peripheral blood mononuclear cells, collected in the second trimester of pregnancy. These TCRs come from a female donor in good health, enrolled as a control in a pregnancy study.

This sequence joins TRBV9 and TRBJ2-2, with 8 positions matching TRBD2. V lost 4 bases, J lost 0 bases, and 8 bases stayed unmatched. Per the germline V gene, CDR1 is SGDLS and CDR2 is YYNGEE. The CDR3 consists of 17 residues. The CDR3: CASSLYSGVANTGELFF. CDR3 DNA: TGTGCCAGCAGCCTCTATAGCGGGGTCGCGAACACCGGGGAGCTGTTTTTT.

The chain uses TRBV21-1 and TRBJ2-2; TRBD2, as called in the table, went unchecked against the DNA. TRBV21-1 is designated a pseudogene. The CDR3 has 18 residues. CDR3 residues: CASNPGLAGGVGTGELFF. The CDR3 DNA reads as TGTGCCAGCAACCCGGGACTAGCGGGAGGCGTTGGCACCGGGGAGCTGTTTTTT.

Only a few counts were recorded for this clone. V usage is TRBV11-2 and J usage is TRBJ2-1, with a possible D match to TRBD2 (5 bases). The V and J ends lost 1 base and 6 bases respectively, with 7 bases between them. CDR1 is SGHAT and CDR2 is FQNNGV in the germline V gene. The CDR3 spans 13 residues. CDR3 residues: CASSLALANEQFF. The DNA of the CDR3 is TGTGCCAGCAGCTTAGCGCTAGCCAATGAGCAGTTCTTC. Full variable domain (remainder filled in from reference TRBV11-2 and TRBJ2-1): EAGVAQSPRYKIIEKRQSVAFWCNPISGHATLYWYQQILGQGPKLLIQFQNNGVVDDSQLPKDRFSAERLKGVDSTLKIQPAKLEDSAVYLCASSLALANEQFFGPGTRLTVL.

V usage is TRBV6-1 and J usage is TRBJ1-6; TRBD1 agrees at 7 bases. With 1 base clipped from V and 9 bases from J, the junction kept 3 bases outside the gene matches. The CDR3 runs to 14 residues. Germline V gives CDR1 MNHNS, CDR2 SASEGT. This CDR3 is CASSEEQGSSPLHF. The CDR3 DNA follows: TGTGCCAGCAGTGAAGAACAGGGGAGTTCACCCCTCCACTTT.

The chain has TRBV19 and TRBJ1-5, with no clear D. Looked up from germline, CDR1 is LNHDA and CDR2 is SQIVND (reference sequence). Trimming left V 5 bases short and J 5 bases short, with 7 bases between. The CDR3 contains 12 residues. The DNA of the CDR3 is TGTGCCAGTAGTTACGTAGATCAGCCCCAGCATTTT. Its protein is CASSYVDQPQHF. Full variable domain (missing parts from reference TRBV19 and TRBJ1-5): DGGITQSPKYLFRKEGQNVTLSCEQNLNHDAMYWYRQDPGQGLRLIYYSQIVNDFQKGDIAEGYSVSREKKESFPLTVTSAQKNPTAFYLCASSYVDQPQHFGDGTRLSIL.

This sequence joins TRBV25-1 and TRBJ1-3; the match to TRBD1 covers 7 bases. CDR3 length equals 15 residues. Germline-derived CDR1 and CDR2 are MGHDK and SYGVNS. J gave up 9 bases and V 4 bases, and 12 bases lay outside the gene matches. DNA of the CDR3: TGTGCCAGCAGTGCCCAGACAGGGTTGGGAGGCACCATATATTTT. Its translation: CASSAQTGLGGTIYF.

This clone has just one count. The rearrangement uses TRBV5-5 and TRBJ2-5; D may be TRBD1 (6 bases). CDR1 is SGHKS, CDR2 YYEKEE, per germline (reference sequence). V lost 2 bases, J lost 2 bases, and 13 bases lay in between. The CDR3 extends over 15 amino acids. The CDR3 DNA reads as TGTGCCAGCAGCTTTCAGGGGACACTACAAGAGACCCAGTACTTC. The encoded protein is CASSFQGTLQETQYF.

With regard to this clone: Distinct nucleotide sequences in the sample also encode this CDR3. The chain combines TRBV6-5 with TRBJ2-7; TRBD1 agrees at 9 bases. CDR1 is MNHEY and CDR2 is SVGAGI in the germline V gene. The V gene end was trimmed by 0 bases and the J gene end by 4 bases; junction bases not matched to a gene: 4. The CDR3 is 15 residues long. The CDR3: CASSYSPGQGYEQYF. The DNA of the CDR3 is TGTGCCAGCAGTTACTCCCCGGGACAGGGTTACGAGCAGTACTTC.

This chain uses TRBV4-3 with TRBJ1-4, with D possibly TRBD1 on 5 matching bases. V was shortened by 1 base and J by 2 bases, with 11 bases between the two germline ends. CDR3 length equals 16 residues. From germline, CDR1 is LGHNA and CDR2 YSLEER. The CDR3 protein is CASSQAPRGTNEKLFF. The DNA for the CDR3 is TGCGCCAGCAGCCAAGCCCCGCGGGGCACTAATGAAAAACTGTTTTTT.

The chain has TRBV2 and TRBJ1-4, with D hard to call. The CDR3 spans 14 residues. V lost 5 bases and J lost 4, with 11 bases in between. Germline V lookup: CDR1 SNHLY, CDR2 FYNNEI. CDR3 coding DNA: TGTGCCAGCAGTTACCGGGTCGTTAATGAAAAACTGTTTTTT. Encoded protein: CASSYRVVNEKLFF.

This rearrangement joins TRBV29-1 to TRBJ1-5; D unclear. V was pared by 7 bases and J by 5 bases, with 15 bases between. The CDR3 spans 13 residues. Per germline, CDR1 SQVTM and CDR2 ANQGSEA. The CDR3: CSGGSSKDQPQHF. In nucleotides, the CDR3 is TGCAGCGGAGGGAGTTCGAAGGATCAGCCCCAGCATTTT.

The chain recombines TRBV19 with TRBJ1-2; D call uncertain. V was pared by 4 bases and J by 1 base, with 16 bases between. The CDR3 covers 16 residues. The germline V gene encodes CDR1 LNHDA and CDR2 SQIVND (reference sequence). The DNA for the CDR3 is TGTGCCAGTAGTACCTTCGCGGCTTCTGTTAACTATGGCTACACCTTC. Its protein is CASSTFAASVNYGYTF.

The chain uses TRBV7-8 and TRBJ1-1, with 7 bases matching TRBD1. The germline V gene has CDR1 SGHVS and CDR2 FQNEAQ. V was clipped by 5 bases and J by 4 bases; unmatched bases: 10. The CDR3 has 15 amino acids. CDR3 DNA sequence: TGTGCCAGCAGCCTCCGATCAGGGGGAAGCACTGAAGCTTTCTTT. Translation gives CASSLRSGGSTEAFF.